What follows are 20 T cell receptor beta chains derived from one specimen sequenced in a study of shared clonotypes between healthy human individuals. TCRdb's copy holds only in-frame clones and misses some; the assay was immunoSEQ multiplex PCR. Of approximately 1.5 million clones in the sample, approximately 98.5% were seen once. The sequencing sample was made of naive CD4+ T cells sorted from blood. Stated subset: CD45RA+ positively selected. These receptors were taken from a man under 40 in good health.

The rearrangement joins TRBV9 to TRBJ2-7; 8 bases map to TRBD2. After removal of 5 bases from V and 7 bases from J, the junction contained 11 bases not matched to a gene. Germline values: CDR1 SGDLS, CDR2 YYNGEE. The CDR3 runs to 14 residues. The CDR3 nucleotides read TGTGCCAGCAGTCGCACCCCGTTAGCGGGAGAGCAGTACTTC. As protein: CASSRTPLAGEQYF.

As regards this clone: The same CDR3 also results from other DNA sequences found in this sample. The chain uses TRBV18 and TRBJ2-7; 9 bases align to TRBD1. Germline V gene sequence: CDR1 KGHSH, CDR2 LQKENI. This CDR3 is built from 14 residues. The ends lost 2 bases at V and 3 bases at J; junction bases unmatched: 2. CDR3 sequence: CASSPGTGSYEQYF. Here the CDR3 DNA reads TGTGCCAGCTCACCAGGGACAGGGAGCTACGAGCAGTACTTC.

The chain employs TRBV15 and TRBJ2-7, with unresolved D. V was trimmed by 0 bases and J by 3 bases, leaving 9 bases between them. The germline gives CDR1 LNHNV, CDR2 YYDKDF (reference sequence). The CDR3 has 14 amino acids. The CDR3 is CATSRDLSGYEQYF. The CDR3 coding sequence is TGTGCCACCAGCAGAGATCTGAGTGGCTACGAGCAGTACTTC.

Turning to this clone: The sample carries other DNA sequences with the same CDR3. The chain uses TRBV28 and TRBJ2-7, with 8 bases identical to TRBD1. Per the germline V gene, CDR1 is MDHEN and CDR2 is SYDVKM. V lost 6 bases to trimming and J lost 4 bases; unmatched junction nucleotides: 8. The CDR3 is made up of 14 amino acids. CDR3 coding DNA: TGTGCCAGCAGCCCAGGGGGCGCGGGATACGAGCAGTACTTC. Its protein is CASSPGGAGYEQYF. Filled out from reference TRBV28 and TRBJ2-7, the complete variable domain reads DVKVTQSSRYLVKRTGEKVFLECVQDMDHENMFWYRQDPGLGLRLIYFSYDVKMKEKGDIPEGYSVSREKKERFSLILESASTNQTSMYLCASSPGGAGYEQYFGPGTRLTVT.

This chain joins TRBV4-1 and TRBJ2-4, with a tentative D call TRBD1 (5 bases). Trimming shortened V by 1 base and J by 0 bases, and 13 bases separated the two germline ends. Germline V gene sequence: CDR1 MGHRA, CDR2 YSYEKL. The CDR3 is made up of 17 amino acids. Written as DNA, the CDR3 is TGCGCCAGCAGCCAAGGACAGTTAGTCCTAGCCAAAAACATTCAGTACTTC. Translating gives CASSQGQLVLAKNIQYF.

The chain recombines TRBV19 with TRBJ2-7; D is ambiguous. V lost 5 bases to trimming and J lost 4 bases, with 18 bases between them. The CDR3 is 15 residues long. From germline, CDR1 is LNHDA and CDR2 SQIVND (reference sequence). CDR3 sequence: CASSEPGTMRYEQYF. DNA of the CDR3: TGTGCCAGTAGTGAACCGGGTACCATGAGATACGAGCAGTACTTC. The whole variable domain, remainder taken from reference TRBV19 and TRBJ2-7, is DGGITQSPKYLFRKEGQNVTLSCEQNLNHDAMYWYRQDPGQGLRLIYYSQIVNDFQKGDIAEGYSVSREKKESFPLTVTSAQKNPTAFYLCASSEPGTMRYEQYFGPGTRLTVT.

The chain is built from TRBV11-2 and TRBJ2-6; D unclear. Trimming pared 10 bases from V and 0 bases from J, leaving 1 base between. Germline CDR1 reads SGHAT; CDR2 reads FQNNGV. This CDR3 has 11 residues. The CDR3 is CATSGANVLTF. CDR3 DNA sequence: TGTGCCACCTCTGGGGCCAACGTCCTGACTTTC.

The chain combines TRBV5-4 with TRBJ1-1, with a weak D call TRBD1 (5 bases). This CDR3 has 14 residues. Trimming took 4 bases from V and 7 from J, leaving 17 bases between them. CDR1 is SGHNT, CDR2 YYREEE, per germline (reference sequence). This CDR3 reads CASSPRPQGDEAFF. The CDR3 coding sequence is TGTGCCAGCAGCCCACGCCCGCAGGGAGATGAAGCTTTCTTT.

This chain connects TRBV30 to TRBJ2-3, with 7 bases aligning to TRBD2. Germline assignment: CDR1 GTSNPN and CDR2 SVGIG (reference sequence). The CDR3 loop spans 15 amino acids. The V segment lost 0 bases and the J segment 3 bases; nucleotides outside the gene matches: 6. The CDR3 coding sequence is TGTGCCTGGAGTGTTCGGGCGGGAGTAACAGATACGCAGTATTTT. Amino acids: CAWSVRAGVTDTQYF.

CDR3 nucleotides: TGTGCCAGCAGCTTAGGGTGGGACAGGGGTGAAGAGCAGTACTTC. It translates to CASSLGWDRGEEQYF. This sequence joins TRBV7-6 and TRBJ2-7, with 10 bases identical to TRBD1. Germline loops: CDR1 SGHVS, CDR2 FNYEAQ. The CDR3 is made up of 15 amino acids. Losses at the gene ends were 1 base for V and 7 bases for J; bases not matched to a gene: 7. The whole variable domain, filled in from reference TRBV7-6 and TRBJ2-7, reads GAGVSQSPRYKVTKRGQDVALRCDPISGHVSLYWYRQALGQGPEFLTYFNYEAQQDKSGLPNDRFSAERPEGSISTLTIQRTEQRDSAMYRCASSLGWDRGEEQYFGPGTRLTVT.

CDR3 DNA: TGTGCCAGCAGCACCTTCCTGTTTGTTGGGTCGGCCAAAAACATTCAGTACTTC. This gives the protein CASSTFLFVGSAKNIQYF. This chain connects TRBV7-2 to TRBJ2-4, with no clear D. Trimming stripped 5 bases from V and 1 base from J, with 21 bases between. CDR1 and CDR2 (germline): SGHTA, FQGNSA. The CDR3 totals 18 residues. The full variable domain, with the rest looked up from reference TRBV7-2 and TRBJ2-4, is GAGVSQSPSNKVTEKGKDVELRCDPISGHTALYWYRQSLGQGLEFLIYFQGNSAPDKSGLPSDRFSAERTGGSVSTLTIQRTQQEDSAVYLCASSTFLFVGSAKNIQYFGAGTRLSVL.

The chain employs TRBV28 and TRBJ1-5, with D unclear. The CDR3 loop spans 14 amino acids. The V gene lost 3 bases and the J gene lost 9 bases, with 15 bases spanning the gap. Germline-derived CDR1 and CDR2 are MDHEN and SYDVKM. The chain's CDR3 is CASSFSQAIPPQHF. The CDR3 region has the DNA TGTGCCAGCAGTTTTTCGCAGGCTATCCCGCCCCAGCATTTT. Drawing the rest from reference TRBV28 and TRBJ1-5, the complete variable domain is DVKVTQSSRYLVKRTGEKVFLECVQDMDHENMFWYRQDPGLGLRLIYFSYDVKMKEKGDIPEGYSVSREKKERFSLILESASTNQTSMYLCASSFSQAIPPQHFGDGTRLSIL.

Concerning this clone: Other nucleotide sequences from this sample produce the same CDR3. The V and J genes are TRBV7-3 and TRBJ2-5; weak D call: TRBD1 (5 bases). Trimming took 1 base from V and 4 from J, leaving 10 bases between them. Germline CDR1 is SGHTA and CDR2 is FQGTGA. The CDR3 spans 14 residues. The CDR3 is CASSLRAGSETQYF. The CDR3 DNA follows: TGTGCCAGCAGCTTAAGGGCAGGGTCAGAGACCCAGTACTTC.

V and J are TRBV7-9 and TRBJ2-1; D gene ambiguous. This CDR3 spans 13 amino acids. Trimming left V 5 bases short and J 7 bases short, with 12 bases between. Germline assignment: CDR1 SEHNR and CDR2 FQNEAQ (reference sequence). The CDR3 sequence: CASSPIDRNEQFF. As DNA, the CDR3 is TGTGCCAGCAGCCCTATCGACCGGAATGAGCAGTTCTTC.

The chain links TRBV19 to TRBJ2-7, with D uncertain. CDR3 size: 12 residues. V lost 9 bases to trimming and J lost 2 bases, with 11 bases between them. The germline V gene has CDR1 LNHDA and CDR2 SQIVND (reference sequence). The CDR3 protein is CASRSPPYEQYF. The DNA for the CDR3 is TGTGCCAGCCGGAGCCCCCCCTACGAGCAGTACTTC.

V and J are TRBV5-6 and TRBJ2-1; 8 positions agree with TRBD2. Germline V gene data show CDR1 as SGHDT and CDR2 as YYEEEE. This CDR3 has 16 residues. Germline trimming cut 4 bases from V and 0 bases from J; bases unmatched to any gene: 6. CDR3 nucleotide sequence: TGTGCCAGCAGCCCGGTAGCGGGAAGCTCCTACAATGAGCAGTTCTTC. It yields the protein CASSPVAGSSYNEQFF.

The V call is TRBV19, the J call TRBJ1-2, with a possible D match to TRBD1 (5 bases). Trimming removed 3 bases from V and 5 bases from J, with 13 bases in between. The germline CDR1 and CDR2 sequences are LNHDA and SQIVND (reference sequence). The CDR3 is 14 residues long. For the CDR3, the DNA is TGTGCCAGTAGTATGGACGGGGGTTGGTATGGCTACACCTTC. The encoded protein is CASSMDGGWYGYTF.

The chain's CDR3 is CASSQSVTNEQFF. CDR3 nucleotide sequence: TGTGCCAGCAGCCAGAGCGTAACCAATGAGCAGTTCTTC. The V gene is TRBV7-2, the J gene TRBJ2-1, with D unresolved. This CDR3 is built from 13 residues. V lost 5 bases and J lost 6, with 11 bases in between. Germline CDR1 is SGHTA and CDR2 is FQGNSA.

Notes on this clone: Different DNA sequences within this sample yield the same CDR3. The gene calls are TRBV5-1 and TRBJ2-5, with D perhaps assigned TRBD1 or TRBD2 (5 bases each). Trimming took off 5 bases at V and 3 bases at J, with 8 bases between the two ends. The CDR3 contains 12 residues. The V gene's germline CDR1 is SGHRS and CDR2 YFSETQ. CDR3 protein: CASRVGEETQYF. In nucleotides, the CDR3 is TGCGCCAGCAGGGTGGGGGAAGAGACCCAGTACTTC.

The chain is built from TRBV15 and TRBJ2-7; a weak D match, TRBD2 (7 bases). This CDR3 spans 15 amino acids. The germline V gene encodes CDR1 LNHNV and CDR2 YYDKDF (reference sequence). Trimming removed 5 bases from V and 3 bases from J, with 17 bases in between. CDR3 sequence reads: CATSYRGGENYEQYF. The CDR3 region has the DNA TGTGCCACCAGCTACCGAGGGGGGGAGAACTACGAGCAGTACTTC.